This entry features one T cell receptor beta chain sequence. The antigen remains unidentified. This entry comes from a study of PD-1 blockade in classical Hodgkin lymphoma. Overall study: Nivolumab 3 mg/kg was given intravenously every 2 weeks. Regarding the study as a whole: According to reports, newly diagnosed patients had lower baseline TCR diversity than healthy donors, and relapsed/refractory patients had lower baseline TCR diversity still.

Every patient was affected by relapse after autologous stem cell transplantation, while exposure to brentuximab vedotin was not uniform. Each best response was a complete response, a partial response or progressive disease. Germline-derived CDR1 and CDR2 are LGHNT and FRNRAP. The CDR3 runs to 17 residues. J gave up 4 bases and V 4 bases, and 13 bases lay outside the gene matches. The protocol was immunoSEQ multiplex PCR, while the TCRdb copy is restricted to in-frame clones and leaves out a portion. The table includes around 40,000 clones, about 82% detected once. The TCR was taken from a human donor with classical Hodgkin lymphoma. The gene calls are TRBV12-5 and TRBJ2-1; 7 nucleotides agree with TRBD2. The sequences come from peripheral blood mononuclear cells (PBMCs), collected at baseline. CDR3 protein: CASGYNPSLAAYNEQFF. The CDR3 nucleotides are TGTGCTAGTGGTTATAACCCAAGCCTAGCGGCATACAATGAGCAGTTCTTC.